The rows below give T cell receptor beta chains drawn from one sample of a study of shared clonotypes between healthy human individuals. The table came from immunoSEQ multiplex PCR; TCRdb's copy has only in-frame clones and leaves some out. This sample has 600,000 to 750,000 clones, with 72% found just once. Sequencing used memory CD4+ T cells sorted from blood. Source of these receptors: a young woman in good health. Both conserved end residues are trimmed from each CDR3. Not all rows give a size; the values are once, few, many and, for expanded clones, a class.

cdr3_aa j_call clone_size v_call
ASSPGQEDVEKLF TRBJ1-4 few TRBV11-2
ASSLWASEYNEQF TRBJ2-1 . TRBV7-2
ASSLGQINQPQH TRBJ1-5 . TRBV27
ASSQESHRTNEKLF TRBJ1-4 . TRBV4-1
ATRVLAYNEQF TRBJ2-1 . TRBV7-9
ASSVGTADGYT TRBJ1-2 . TRBV2
ASSPGVPNQPQH TRBJ1-5 . TRBV28
ASSAPGTPTDTQY TRBJ2-3 . TRBV28
ASTAGEEEKLF TRBJ1-4 . TRBV18
ASSRAYEAANTEAF TRBJ1-1 . TRBV5-1
ASSLILSYEQY . . TRBV6-1
ASSWRSSYEQY TRBJ2-7 . TRBV5-6
ASREGNTEAF TRBJ1-1 . TRBV28
ASSSPFERESAYEQY TRBJ2-7 . TRBV11-2
ASSSSRSGTQY TRBJ2-3 . TRBV28